This T cell receptor (beta chain) was sequenced during a study of spatial heterogeneity in lung cancer. Study findings and constraints: Tumors with more nonsynonymous mutations had more expanded intratumoral alpha and beta TCRs.

Stated time point: sample taken at primary tumor resection. The cohort: about 79 early-stage, untreated non-small cell lung cancer patients. Unsorted whole RNA of tumor, nontumor lung or frozen PBMC was sequenced. Single TCR cDNA molecules each had their own unique molecular identifier. TCRdb re-derived calls from the 5' RACE reads in MiXCR, one entry per CDR3 protein. Among over 1,400 distinct CDR3 sequences listed, 20% to 30% were seen once. The CDR3 consists of 14 residues. The V segment lost 9 bases and the J segment 5 bases; nucleotides outside the gene matches: 9. From germline, CDR1 is MDHEN and CDR2 SYDVKM. To note about this clonotype: What it binds is unknown.

This receptor was obtained from a female donor with early-stage non-small cell lung cancer. This chain links TRBV28 with TRBJ1-5; 8 nucleotides align to TRBD1. Sequences were derived from lung tumor tissue, sampled at surgery. The CDR3 region is CASTWDRIYQPQHF. DNA for the CDR3: TGTGCCAGTACTTGGGACAGGATATATCAGCCCCAGCATTTT.